A single sample is the source of the 6 T cell receptor beta chains below, sequenced in a study of cytomegalovirus exposure and HLA in healthy donors. Assay used: immunoSEQ multiplex PCR; TCRdb lists only in-frame clones, some missing. The sample lists fewer than 95,000 clones; 84% were seen once. Sequences were obtained from PBMCs. The receptors were gathered from a woman aged 18-29 years in good health and CMV-seropositive.

The chain joins TRBV18 to TRBJ2-3, with 12 bases identical to TRBD2. The junction had 5 bases not matched to a gene; V was cut back by 4 bases and J by 3 bases. The CDR3 loop spans 16 amino acids. CDR1 is KGHSH, CDR2 LQKENI, per germline. This CDR3 is CASSLTTSGGTDTQYF. The CDR3 DNA is TGTGCCAGCTCACTCACGACTAGCGGGGGTACAGATACGCAGTATTTT.

The V and J genes are TRBV5-1 and TRBJ2-3; 7 bases align to TRBD2. Germline values: CDR1 SGHRS, CDR2 YFSETQ. The CDR3 length is 14 residues. CDR3: CVTSDAGDTDTQYF. As DNA, the CDR3 is TGCGTCACATCAGACGCGGGGGACACAGATACGCAGTATTTT.

The chain combines TRBV11-3 with TRBJ1-1; tentative D call: TRBD1 (5 bases). The V gene lost 5 bases and the J gene lost 1 base, with 11 bases spanning the gap. This CDR3 is 14 amino acids long. Germline values: CDR1 SGHNT, CDR2 YENEEA. This chain's CDR3 is CASSTPGGNTEAFF. The CDR3 bases are TGTGCCAGCAGCACCCCCGGGGGGAACACTGAAGCTTTCTTT. The full variable domain, its missing parts supplied by reference TRBV11-3 and TRBJ1-1, is EAGVVQSPRYKIIEKKQPVAFWCNPISGHNTLYWYLQNLGQGPELLIRYENEEAVDDSQLPKDRFSAERLKGVDSTLKIQPAELGDSAVYLCASSTPGGNTEAFFGQGTRLTVV.

The rearrangement uses TRBV6-6 and TRBJ2-7, with 8 nucleotides matching TRBD1. The CDR3 consists of 15 residues. V shed 0 bases and J 2 bases; nucleotides not matched to a gene: 3. Germline CDR1 and CDR2: MNHNY and SVGAGI (reference sequence). CDR3 region: CASSYSGTGPYEQYF. Here the CDR3 DNA reads TGTGCCAGCAGTTACTCCGGGACAGGACCCTACGAGCAGTACTTC.

Only a few counts were recorded for this clone. The J gene is TRBJ1-2, the V gene TRBV21-1; the table assigns TRBD1, which was not confirmed against the DNA. TRBV21-1 is designated a pseudogene. The CDR3 totals 12 residues. In DNA form, the CDR3 reads TGTGCCAGCGAGGGGGCCGGCTATGGCTACACCTTC. The encoded protein is CASEGAGYGYTF.

The chain has TRBV6-1 and TRBJ1-6; maybe TRBD1 (6 bases). The length of the CDR3 is 15 residues. Germline V gives CDR1 MNHNS, CDR2 SASEGT. V was cut by 7 bases and J by 0 bases, with 10 bases left in between. The CDR3 nucleotides are TGTGCCAGCACTCAGGGGAGCTCCTATAATTCACCCCTCCACTTT. It is translated as CASTQGSSYNSPLHF.